This is a list of T cell receptor beta chains from one sample in a study of T cell changes during pregnancy in multiple sclerosis. Sequencing used immunoSEQ multiplex PCR; TCRdb keeps in-frame clones, though not all of them. The sample lists approximately 62,000 clones; around 93% were seen once. Sequences were derived from CD8+ T cells from peripheral blood mononuclear cells, sampled in the second trimester of pregnancy. The origin of the receptors is a female donor with multiple sclerosis, enrolled in a pregnancy study. The CDR3 runs from the conserved cysteine through the conserved F or W. A D gene is named only where the DNA matches it firmly. Size is stated for part of the rows, as once, few or many counts, or as a class when the clone is expanded.

>TRBV6-1|TRBJ2-1|TRBD2|.
TGTGCCAGCAGCGCCGGACTAGCGGTATACAATGAGCAGTTCTTC
CASSAGLAVYNEQFF
>TRBV4-3|TRBJ2-1|TRBD1|.
TGCGCCAGCAGCCAAGATCGGACAGGGCCCTACAATGAGCAGTTCTTC
CASSQDRTGPYNEQFF
>TRBV25-1|TRBJ2-7|TRBD2|.
TGTGCCAGCAGTCAAGCGGGGGCCTTCTACGAGCAGTACTTC
CASSQAGAFYEQYF
>TRBV15|TRBJ1-4|.|.
TGTGCCACCAGCAGAGTACAGGCCTTTAATGAAAAACTGTTTTTT
CATSRVQAFNEKLFF
>TRBV6-6|TRBJ1-6|.|.
TGTGCCAGCAGCCCTTTCCCCTGGGGGGATTCACCCCTCCACTTT
CASSPFPWGDSPLHF
>TRBV5-4|TRBJ2-5|.|.
TGTGCCAGCAGCTTGGGCCAGGGTGGAGAGACCCAGTACTTC
CASSLGQGGETQYF
>TRBV4-1|TRBJ1-2|.|.
TGCGCCAGCAGCCAACCCCAGGGGACCGAGTTCGGGTATGGCTACACCTTC
CASSQPQGTEFGYGYTF
>TRBV7-2|TRBJ1-2|TRBD1|once
TGTGCCAGCAGGCCTACGGGACAGGGATCCCCTACTTATGGCTACACCTTC
CASRPTGQGSPTYGYTF
>TRBV6-1|TRBJ2-1|.|.
TGTGCCAGCCTCGTTATTAATGTCAATGAGCAGTTCTTC
CASLVINVNEQFF
>TRBV6-5|TRBJ2-5|TRBD1|once
TGTGCCAGCAGTCCCCGACAGGGGCTAGAGACCCAGTACTTC
CASSPRQGLETQYF
>TRBV7-9|TRBJ1-1|TRBD1|once
TGTGCCAGCAGCTCAGGACAGGTCCTCGGCACTGAAGCTTTCTTT
CASSSGQVLGTEAFF
>TRBV7-2|TRBJ1-5|.|.
TGTGCCAGCAGCCCCACGAGGAGCAATCAGCCCCAGCATTTT
CASSPTRSNQPQHF
>TRBV27|TRBJ1-1|.|once
TGTGCCAGCAGTTTGACGGCAGTCCAGGACACTGAAGCTTTCTTT
CASSLTAVQDTEAFF
>TRBV6-1|TRBJ2-7|.|.
TGTGCCAGCAGTAGCTTCCCCGGGGTTTCCTACGAGCAGTACTTC
CASSSFPGVSYEQYF
>TRBV7-8|TRBJ1-2|TRBD1|.
TGTGCCAGCAGCACCCTAGGACAGGGAAAGGTGCCGTATGGCTACACCTTC
CASSTLGQGKVPYGYTF
>TRBV7-2|TRBJ1-6|.|.
TGTGCCAGCAGCTTAGCCGAACCACAGGGCTCCTATAATTCACCCCTCCACTTT
CASSLAEPQGSYNSPLHF
>TRBV4-3|TRBJ1-1|.|.
TGCGCCAGCAGCCAAGATCGGACAGTAATGAACACTGAAGCTTTCTTT
CASSQDRTVMNTEAFF
>TRBV28|TRBJ2-2|TRBD2|.
TGTGCCAGCAGACAAACCGGGACTAGTCCTACCGGGGAGCTGTTTTTT
CASRQTGTSPTGELFF
>TRBV6-6|TRBJ2-1|TRBD2|.
TGTGCCAGCAGTTACGCTAGCGGGGACTACAATGAGCAGTTCTTC
CASSYASGDYNEQFF
>TRBV7-6|TRBJ2-2|.|.
TGTGCCAGCAGCTCTTCCCCTAGCGCGGGACGGAACACCGGGGAGCTGTTTTTT
CASSSSPSAGRNTGELFF
>TRBV6-6|TRBJ2-7|.|once
TGTGCCAGCAGTTACTCGAGCGAGCAGTACTTC
CASSYSSEQYF
>TRBV6-5|TRBJ1-1|.|.
TGTGCCAGCAGTTACTCGTCCCGGCGAGGGAACACTGAAGCTTTCTTT
CASSYSSRRGNTEAFF
>TRBV10-2|TRBJ2-1|TRBD2|.
TGCGCCAGCAGTAGAGACACCGGGACTAGCGGGAGGGCTGAGCAGTTCTTC
CASSRDTGTSGRAEQFF
>TRBV7-2|TRBJ1-1|TRBD1|.
TGTGCCAGCAGCTCGTGGACAGGGTGGTTAAAAGCTTTCTTT
CASSSWTGWLKAFF
>TRBV9|TRBJ1-2|TRBD1|.
TGTGCCAGCAGCGTGGGACAGGGGATGGATGGCTACACCTTC
CASSVGQGMDGYTF
>TRBV27|TRBJ2-7|.|once
TGTGCCAGCAGTGGCCGATCAGTCCTCTACGAGCAGTACTTC
CASSGRSVLYEQYF
>TRBV13|TRBJ2-2|.|.
TGTGCCAGCAGCTCTGGGACTGGCACTAACACCGGGGAGCTGTTTTTT
CASSSGTGTNTGELFF
>TRBV7-2|TRBJ1-1|.|.
TGTGCCAGCTTTTTTTACATGAACACTGAAGCTTTCTTT
CASFFYMNTEAFF
>TRBV7-9|TRBJ2-1|TRBD2|.
TGTGCCAGCAGTCAAGCGGGGGGTTATTACAATGAGCAGTTCTTC
CASSQAGGYYNEQFF
>TRBV19|TRBJ2-1|TRBD2|.
TGTGCCAGTAGTATAGGAACGGGGGGAGCCTTGTCCGATGAGCAGTTCTTC
CASSIGTGGALSDEQFF
>TRBV5-1|TRBJ2-7|.|.
TGCGCCAGCAGCTTGAGGCAGGGTTTCGACGAGCAGTACTTC
CASSLRQGFDEQYF
>TRBV19|TRBJ2-7|TRBD1|.
TGTGCCAGTAGTATACCGGGGACAGGGCGATTCGAGCAGTACTTC
CASSIPGTGRFEQYF
>TRBV7-9|TRBJ1-3|.|once
TGTGCCAGCAGCCACGAACTCTCTGGAAACACCATATATTTT
CASSHELSGNTIYF
>TRBV7-9|TRBJ2-7|TRBD1|once
TGTGCCAGCAGCTCTGGGACAGGGTATGCCGAGCAGTACTTC
CASSSGTGYAEQYF
>TRBV19|TRBJ1-5|.|.
TGTGCCAGTAGTATAGCCCTAAATCAGCCCCAGCATTTT
CASSIALNQPQHF
>TRBV5-1|TRBJ1-4|TRBD1|.
TGCGCCAGCAGCGTGACAGGGCTTGCAACTAATGAAAAACTGTTTTTT
CASSVTGLATNEKLFF
>TRBV5-4|TRBJ2-5|TRBD2|.
TGTGCCAGCAGCTCTAGCGGGAGCTCCCCTGAGACCCAGTACTTC
CASSSSGSSPETQYF
>TRBV29-1|TRBJ2-4|.|.
TGCAGCGTTGTCACCCTGTGGGGAGAGGGAAACATTCAGTACTTC
CSVVTLWGEGNIQYF
>TRBV9|TRBJ2-7|TRBD1|.
TGTGCCAGCAGCGTAGGGGACAGGTGGGACTACGAGCAGTACTTC
CASSVGDRWDYEQYF
>TRBV5-1|TRBJ2-5|.|.
TGCGCCAGCAGCCCCACGGGTCAACCTCGCGATACCCAGTACTTC
CASSPTGQPRDTQYF
>TRBV4-2|TRBJ1-6|.|.
TGTGCCAGCACCCGGGGTAATAATTCACCCCTCCACTTT
CASTRGNNSPLHF
>TRBV5-1|TRBJ2-7|TRBD2|.
TGCGCCAGCAGCTTGGGGACTAGCGGGAGAACGGTCGAGCAGTACTTC
CASSLGTSGRTVEQYF
>TRBV27|TRBJ2-2|.|.
TGTGCCAGCGGAACCTGGACTTCTTTCAACACCGGGGAGCTGTTTTTT
CASGTWTSFNTGELFF
>TRBV10-2|TRBJ2-1|.|.
TGCGCCAGCAGTGAGGAGGGAAACCCTGGGGATGAGCAGTTCTTC
CASSEEGNPGDEQFF
>TRBV7-9|TRBJ2-7|TRBD2|.
TGTGCCAGCAGCTTAGTGCCTCTAGCGGCCGGGGGTGAGCAGTACTTC
CASSLVPLAAGGEQYF
>TRBV6-1|TRBJ1-4|.|once
TGTGCCAGCAAGGACTTCGCTTGGGATGAAAAACTGTTTTTT
CASKDFAWDEKLFF
>TRBV19|TRBJ2-1|.|once
TGTGCCATTTCAAGGGGAGGATATTACAATGAGCAGTTCTTC
CAISRGGYYNEQFF
>TRBV11-3|TRBJ1-1|.|.
TGTGCCAGCAGCCTGGAAACGGGGGTTTTTTCTGAAGCTTTCTTT
CASSLETGVFSEAFF
>TRBV9|TRBJ1-1|TRBD1|once
TGTGCCAGCAGCGCGACGACAGGGTTGAACACTGAAGCTTTCTTT
CASSATTGLNTEAFF